Listed below are T cell receptor beta chains from one sample, sequenced in a study of identical twins. One entry per CDR3 protein results from TCRdb running MiXCR on the 5' RACE reads. The sample includes 400,000 to 550,000 distinct CDR3 sequences, about 24% of them seen just once. These data are also associated with another study on T cells expressing NK-cell markers.

The material sequenced was CD4+ T cells sorted from blood. The receptors derive from a woman in her late teens or twenties in good health. CDR3s include the opening cysteine and the closing phenylalanine or tryptophan. A D gene is named only where the DNA matches it firmly. Only some rows state a clone size, as once, few, many or a class for expanded clones.

TRBJ1-2,TRBV20-1,NA,NA,12,TGCAGTGCTCGGGTCTTCGGCTATGGCTACACCTTC,CSARVFGYGYTF
TRBJ2-7,TRBV25-1,NA,few,16,TGTGCCAGCAGTGGCCCACGGGGAGGGACACTTTACGAGCAGTACTTC,CASSGPRGGTLYEQYF
TRBJ1-2,TRBV10-2,NA,few,11,TGCGCCAGCAGTGACACCTATGGCTACACCTTC,CASSDTYGYTF
TRBJ1-1,TRBV20-1,TRBD1,NA,12,TGCAGTGCAAAGACAGGGGCCTCTGAAGCTTTCTTT,CSAKTGASEAFF
TRBJ2-4,TRBV6-2/TRBV6-3,TRBD1,few,17,TGTGCCAGCAGGCCTGGACAGGGTGGGCCAGCCAAAAACATTCAGTACTTC,CASRPGQGGPAKNIQYF
TRBJ2-5,TRBV5-1,NA,few,15,TGCGCCAGCAGCTTGTTGGGGGTAGGCCAAGAGACCCAGTACTTC,CASSLLGVGQETQYF
TRBJ1-2,TRBV5-1,NA,NA,15,TGCGCCAGCACCTTGGGGCAGTTCGGCGGCTATGGCTACACCTTC,CASTLGQFGGYGYTF
TRBJ1-4,TRBV20-1,TRBD1,NA,14,TGCAGTGCTACAACCGGGACAGGGAGCGAAAAACTGTTTTTT,CSATTGTGSEKLFF
TRBJ2-3,TRBV5-1,TRBD2,NA,14,TGCGCCAGCAGGGGACTAGTAAATGCAGATACGCAGTATTTT,CASRGLVNADTQYF
TRBJ2-1,TRBV5-8,NA,NA,13,TGTGCCAGCAGCTGGGCAGGTAACACGGAGCAGTTCTTC,CASSWAGNTEQFF
TRBJ2-5,TRBV5-1,TRBD2,NA,16,TGCGCCAGCAGCTTGGTACTAGCGAGGTATCAGGGAACCCAGTACTTC,CASSLVLARYQGTQYF
TRBJ2-3,TRBV6-6,TRBD2,NA,13,TGTGCCAGCTCAGCGGGGGGACCAGATACGCAGTATTTT,CASSAGGPDTQYF
TRBJ2-7,TRBV9,TRBD1,NA,15,TGTGCCAGCAGCGCGGATCCGGGACAGGGTTCCGAGCAGTACTTC,CASSADPGQGSEQYF
TRBJ2-5,TRBV5-1,TRBD1,NA,16,TGCGCCAGCAGCTTAAATCGACAGGGGGCTAAAGAGACCCAGTACTTC,CASSLNRQGAKETQYF
TRBJ1-6,TRBV12-5,NA,few,15,TGTGCTAGTGGTTCTGGACAGAGCCCAAATTCACCCCTCCACTTT,CASGSGQSPNSPLHF
TRBJ1-5,TRBV10-3,TRBD1,NA,15,TGTGCCATCAGTGGGACAGGGTCGGTTTCGGAGCCCCAGCATTTT,CAISGTGSVSEPQHF
TRBJ2-1,TRBV3-1,NA,NA,16,TGTGCCAGCAGCCCCGGTCCAGGGTCCTCCTACAATGAGCAGTTCTTC,CASSPGPGSSYNEQFF
TRBJ2-1,TRBV6-5,NA,NA,11,TGTGCCGTCGAGACTAACCGGGAGCAGTTCTTC,CAVETNREQFF
TRBJ2-5,TRBV5-8,TRBD2,few,17,TGTGCCAGCAGCCGAGGACTAGCGGGGACCAACCAAGAGACCCAGTACTTC,CASSRGLAGTNQETQYF
TRBJ2-7,TRBV20-1,TRBD1,NA,13,TGCAGTGTCCCGGACAGGGGGCACGACGAGCAGTACTTC,CSVPDRGHDEQYF